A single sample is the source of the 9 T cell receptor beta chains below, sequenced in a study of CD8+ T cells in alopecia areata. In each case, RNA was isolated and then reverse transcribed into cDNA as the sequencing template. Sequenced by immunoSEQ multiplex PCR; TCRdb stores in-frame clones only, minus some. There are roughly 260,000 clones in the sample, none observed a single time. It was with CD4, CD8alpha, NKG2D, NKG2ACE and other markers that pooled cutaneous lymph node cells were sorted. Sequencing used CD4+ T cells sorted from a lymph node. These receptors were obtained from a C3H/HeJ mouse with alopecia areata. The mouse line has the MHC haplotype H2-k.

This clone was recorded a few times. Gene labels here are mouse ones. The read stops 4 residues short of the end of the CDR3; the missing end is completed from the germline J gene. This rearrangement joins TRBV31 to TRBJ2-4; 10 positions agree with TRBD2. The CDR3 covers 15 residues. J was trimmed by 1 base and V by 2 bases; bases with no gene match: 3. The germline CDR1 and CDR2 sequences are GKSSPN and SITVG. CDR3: CAWSSGLGGQNTLYF. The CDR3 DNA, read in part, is TGTGCCTGGAGTTCCGGACTGGGGGGTCAAAAC.

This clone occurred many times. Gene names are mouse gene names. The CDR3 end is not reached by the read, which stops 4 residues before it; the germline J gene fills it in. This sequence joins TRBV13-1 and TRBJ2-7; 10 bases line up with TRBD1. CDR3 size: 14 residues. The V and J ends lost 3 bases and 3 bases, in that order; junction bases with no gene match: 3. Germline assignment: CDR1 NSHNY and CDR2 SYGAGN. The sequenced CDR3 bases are TGTGCCAGCAGTGTCCGGACAGGGGGCTAT. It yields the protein CASSVRTGGY. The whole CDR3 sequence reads CASSVRTGGYEQYF.

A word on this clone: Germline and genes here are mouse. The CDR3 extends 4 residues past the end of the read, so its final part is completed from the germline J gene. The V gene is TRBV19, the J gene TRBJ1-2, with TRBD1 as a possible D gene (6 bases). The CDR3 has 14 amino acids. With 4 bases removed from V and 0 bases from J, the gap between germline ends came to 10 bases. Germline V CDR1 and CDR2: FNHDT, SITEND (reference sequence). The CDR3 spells CASSSGHPNSDYTF. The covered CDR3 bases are TGTGCCAGCAGTTCGGGACACCCAAACTCC.

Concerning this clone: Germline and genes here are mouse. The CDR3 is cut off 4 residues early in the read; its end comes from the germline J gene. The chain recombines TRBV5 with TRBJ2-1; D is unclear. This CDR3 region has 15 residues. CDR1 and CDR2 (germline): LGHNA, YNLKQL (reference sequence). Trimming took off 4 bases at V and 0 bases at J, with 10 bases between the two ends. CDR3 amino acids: CASSPITDNYAEQFF. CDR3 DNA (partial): TGTGCCAGCAGCCCCATCACAGATAACTATGCT.

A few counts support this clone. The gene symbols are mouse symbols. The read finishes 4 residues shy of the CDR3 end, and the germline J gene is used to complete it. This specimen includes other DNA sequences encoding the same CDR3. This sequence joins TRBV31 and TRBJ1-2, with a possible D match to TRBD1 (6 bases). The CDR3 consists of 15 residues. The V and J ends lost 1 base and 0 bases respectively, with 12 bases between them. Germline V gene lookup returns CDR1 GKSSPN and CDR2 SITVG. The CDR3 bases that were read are TGTGCCTGGAGTCCCCTGGGACAAGCAAACTCC. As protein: CAWSPLGQANS. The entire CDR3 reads CAWSPLGQANSDYTF.

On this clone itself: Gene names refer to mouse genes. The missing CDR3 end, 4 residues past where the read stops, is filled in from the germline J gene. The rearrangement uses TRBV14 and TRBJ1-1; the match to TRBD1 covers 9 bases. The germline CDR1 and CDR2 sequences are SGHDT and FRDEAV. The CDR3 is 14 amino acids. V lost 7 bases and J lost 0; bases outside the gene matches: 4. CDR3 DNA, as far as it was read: TGTGCCAGCGGAACAGGGGGCACAAACACA. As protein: CASGTGGTNT. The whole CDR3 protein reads CASGTGGTNTEVFF.

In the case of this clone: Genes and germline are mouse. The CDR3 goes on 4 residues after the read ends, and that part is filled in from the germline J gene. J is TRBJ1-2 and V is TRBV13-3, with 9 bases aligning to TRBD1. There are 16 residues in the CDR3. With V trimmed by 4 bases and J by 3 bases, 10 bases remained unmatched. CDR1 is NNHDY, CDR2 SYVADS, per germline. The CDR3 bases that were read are TGTGCCAGCAGTCCCTCACAGGGGGCGCACGACTCC. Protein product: CASSPSQGAHDS. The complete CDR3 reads CASSPSQGAHDSDYTF.

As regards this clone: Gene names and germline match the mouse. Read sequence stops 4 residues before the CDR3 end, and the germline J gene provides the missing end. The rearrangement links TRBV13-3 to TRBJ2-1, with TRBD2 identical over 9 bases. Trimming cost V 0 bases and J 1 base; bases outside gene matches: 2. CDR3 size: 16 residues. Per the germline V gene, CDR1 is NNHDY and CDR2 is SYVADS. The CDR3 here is CASSDDLGGNYAEQFF. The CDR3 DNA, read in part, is TGTGCCAGCAGTGATGACCTGGGGGGGAACTATGCT.

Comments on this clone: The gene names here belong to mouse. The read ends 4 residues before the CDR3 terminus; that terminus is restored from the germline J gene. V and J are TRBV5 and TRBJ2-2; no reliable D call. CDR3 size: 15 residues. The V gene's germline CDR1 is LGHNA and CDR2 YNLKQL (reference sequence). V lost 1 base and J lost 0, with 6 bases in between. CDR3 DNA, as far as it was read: TGTGCCAGCAGCCAAGCACACACAAACACCGGG. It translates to CASSQAHTNTG. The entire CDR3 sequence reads CASSQAHTNTGQLYF.